This TCR beta chain derives from a study of T-cell reconstitution after alpha-beta-depleted transplantation in children. Notes on the study in general: It was reported that alpha-beta T cells came from several hundred expanded graft clones (about two months after transplant). Surviving recipient T cells and thymic progenitors underlay high day-60 TCRbeta diversity in some patients. Fresh T-cell production supplied most of the T-cell counts and diversity seen one year after transplant.

This CDR3 region has 16 residues. Germline lookup yields CDR1 SGHRS and CDR2 YFSETQ. Losses at the gene ends were 7 bases for V and 0 bases for J; bases not matched to a gene: 8. Preparation of the TCRbeta library was carried out with unique molecular identifiers. TCRdb called the PCR reads again in MiXCR, with one record for every CDR3 protein. Among approximately 650,000 distinct CDR3 sequences, around 13% were seen once, and the ten largest hold 0.79%. A word on this clonotype: Antigen unknown.

The sequencing here drew on PBMCs, taken before TCRalphabeta/CD19-depleted stem cell transplant. This receptor was obtained from a girl aged 2-15 years with congenital amegakaryocytic thrombocytopenia, due to receive a stem cell transplant. This chain joins TRBV5-1 and TRBJ2-1, with 9 positions matching TRBD1. The CDR3 is CASGLMGQGSYNEQFF. CDR3 DNA sequence: TGCGCCAGCGGCCTTATGGGACAGGGCTCCTACAATGAGCAGTTCTTC.